The rows below give T cell receptor beta chains drawn from one sample of a study of CD8 T cells in ankylosing spondylitis. TCRdb passed the 5' RACE reads through MiXCR, listing each CDR3 protein once. The sample consists of over 450,000 distinct CDR3 sequences, about 13% of them appearing once. The material sequenced was blood, either unsorted or a sorted T cell fraction (not recorded which). These receptors came from a male donor with ankylosing spondylitis. The CDR3 runs from the conserved cysteine through the conserved F or W. The D gene is left open where the match is weak. Expanded clones get a size class; other rows say once, few or many, or leave the size out.

clone_size,d_call,j_call,v_call,cdr3_aa,cdr3_nt
-,TRBD2,TRBJ2-1,TRBV3-1,CASSLRTSGDYNEQFF,TGTGCCAGCAGCCTCCGGACTAGCGGGGACTACAATGAGCAGTTCTTC
few,TRBD1,TRBJ2-5,TRBV28,CASSLLGQGPQETQYF,TGTGCCAGCAGTTTACTAGGACAGGGGCCGCAAGAGACCCAGTACTTC
-,-,TRBJ1-1,TRBV11-1,CATEVQLNTEAFF,TGTGCAACAGAGGTCCAGTTGAACACTGAAGCTTTCTTT
-,-,TRBJ2-7,TRBV5-1,CASSFAGSYEQYF,TGCGCCAGCAGCTTTGCAGGCTCCTACGAGCAGTACTTC
many,TRBD2,TRBJ2-1,TRBV5-5,CASRVAGGPSSYNEQFF,TGTGCCAGCAGGGTAGCGGGAGGCCCCTCCTCCTACAATGAGCAGTTCTTC
-,TRBD2,TRBJ2-3,TRBV5-1,CASSFGTSADTQYF,TGCGCCAGCAGCTTCGGGACTAGCGCAGATACGCAGTATTTT
few,-,TRBJ1-6,TRBV27,CASSLVQGYNSPLHF,TGTGCCAGCAGTTTGGTGCAGGGGTATAATTCACCCCTCCACTTT
-,TRBD1,TRBJ2-2,TRBV9,CASSPRDSRSNTGELFF,TGTGCCAGCAGCCCCCGGGACAGTCGATCGAACACCGGGGAGCTGTTTTTT
many,-,TRBJ1-6,TRBV7-9,CASSITVESPLHF,TGTGCCAGCAGTATCACAGTTGAATCACCCCTCCACTTT
-,-,TRBJ2-1,TRBV5-8,CASSLGSGRYNEQFF,TGTGCCAGCAGCTTGGGCAGTGGTCGTTACAATGAGCAGTTCTTC
-,-,TRBJ1-1,TRBV30,CAWRFGQINTEAFF,TGTGCCTGGAGGTTCGGACAGATCAACACTGAAGCTTTCTTT
-,-,TRBJ2-1,TRBV6-2/TRBV6-3,CASSYPASNEQFF,TGTGCCAGCAGTTACCCAGCGTCGAATGAGCAGTTCTTC
few,TRBD2,TRBJ2-2,TRBV7-6,CASSTPGTSGRRAGELFF,TGTGCCAGCAGCACCCCCGGGACTAGCGGGAGGAGGGCCGGGGAGCTGTTTTTT
few,TRBD1,TRBJ1-1,TRBV20-1,CSAADRYTEAFF,TGCAGTGCGGCGGACAGGTACACTGAAGCTTTCTTT
-,-,TRBJ1-5,TRBV12-5,CASGPPRGGGGQPQHF,TGTGCTAGTGGACCTCCCCGTGGTGGGGGCGGTCAGCCCCAGCATTTT
-,TRBD2,TRBJ2-3,TRBV27,CASTLSAGGLADTQYF,TGTGCCAGCACCCTCTCTGCGGGAGGGCTCGCAGATACGCAGTATTTT
many,-,TRBJ1-2,TRBV7-9,CASSFDRDYGYTF,TGTGCCAGCAGTTTCGACCGCGACTATGGCTACACCTTC
many,-,TRBJ1-1,TRBV29-1,CSVEEGTNTEAFF,TGCAGCGTTGAGGAGGGAACCAACACTGAAGCTTTCTTT
many,TRBD1,TRBJ2-1,TRBV5-1,CASSPQTGGSFGNEQFF,TGCGCCAGCAGCCCGCAGACAGGGGGCTCTTTTGGCAATGAGCAGTTCTTC
-,-,TRBJ2-3,TRBV25-1,CASSSGTTGTQYF,TGTGCCAGCAGTTCAGGTACCACGGGTACGCAGTATTTT
-,-,TRBJ1-3,TRBV29-1,CSVLLGRERGTIYF,TGCAGCGTTCTCCTGGGCAGGGAGAGAGGCACCATATATTTT
many,-,TRBJ2-5,TRBV20-1,CSARRMGKETQYF,TGCAGTGCTAGACGGATGGGAAAAGAGACCCAGTACTTC
many,TRBD1,TRBJ2-1,TRBV2,CASSRTGEYNEQFF,TGTGCCAGCAGTCGGACAGGGGAATACAATGAGCAGTTCTTC
few,-,TRBJ1-4,TRBV4-1,CASSHLERPTGEKLFF,TGCGCCAGCAGCCACCTGGAGAGACCCACAGGTGAAAAACTGTTTTTT
-,TRBD2,TRBJ2-5,TRBV7-9,CASSSLAGVGETQYF,TGTGCCAGCAGCTCCCTAGCGGGAGTCGGAGAGACCCAGTACTTC
few,-,TRBJ1-1,TRBV7-9,CASHGANTEAFF,TGTGCCAGCCACGGGGCGAACACTGAAGCTTTCTTT
-,-,TRBJ1-5,TRBV7-6,CASSLGVRSNQPQHF,TGTGCCAGCAGCTTAGGGGTTAGGAGCAATCAGCCCCAGCATTTT
-,-,TRBJ1-2,TRBV7-9,CASSPGRAGGYTF,TGTGCCAGCAGCCCCGGGAGGGCGGGGGGCTACACCTTC
-,TRBD2,TRBJ2-2,TRBV4-2,CASSQDNREGDTGELFF,TGTGCCAGCAGCCAAGATAACCGGGAGGGCGACACCGGGGAGCTGTTTTTT
-,TRBD1,TRBJ2-7,TRBV3-1,CASSRRGPYEQYF,TGTGCCAGCAGCCGCAGGGGGCCCTACGAGCAGTACTTC
few,TRBD2,TRBJ2-3,TRBV3-1,CASSQGGRGADTQYF,TGTGCCAGCAGCCAAGGCGGGAGGGGCGCAGATACGCAGTATTTT
few,TRBD2,TRBJ2-7,TRBV12-3/TRBV12-4,CASSTYSGGPSYEQYF,TGTGCCAGCAGCACCTATAGCGGGGGCCCCTCCTACGAGCAGTACTTC
few,TRBD2,TRBJ2-3,TRBV7-9,CASSLRASGAKDTQYF,TGTGCCAGCAGCTTAAGGGCTAGCGGGGCCAAAGATACGCAGTATTTT
few,-,TRBJ2-1,TRBV24-1,CATSDPGTRSSYNEQFF,TGTGCCACCAGTGATCCCGGGACGAGAAGCTCCTACAATGAGCAGTTCTTC
many,TRBD1,TRBJ2-1,TRBV10-3,CAISESGRGRNEQFF,TGTGCCATCAGTGAGTCGGGCAGGGGGCGAAATGAGCAGTTCTTC
-,-,TRBJ1-1,TRBV12-3/TRBV12-4,CATIEQTGNTEAFF,TGTGCCACCATCGAGCAGACAGGGAACACTGAAGCTTTCTTT
many,TRBD2,TRBJ2-5,TRBV24-1,CATSEGLAGGGETQYF,TGTGCCACCAGTGAAGGACTAGCGGGAGGCGGTGAGACCCAGTACTTC